The rows below give T cell receptor beta chains drawn from one sample of a study of early T cells in non-severe SARS-CoV-2 infection. TCRdb re-called the 5' RACE reads with MiXCR, one entry per CDR3 protein. The sample has about 69,000 distinct CDR3 sequences; 9.5% are singletons. The sequenced material came from whole blood. Receptors originate from an adult who was a healthcare worker with PCR-confirmed SARS-CoV-2 infection or an uninfected control (not recorded which). The CDR3 runs from the conserved cysteine through the conserved F or W. Fields, in order: CDR3 protein, CDR3 DNA, clone size, D gene, J gene, V gene. The D gene is left open where the match is weak. Clone size is stated in some rows and not others, as once, few, many or a class when expanded.

CASSQGARGTEAFF TGTGCCAGCAGCCAAGGTGCGAGAGGGACTGAAGCTTTCTTT many - TRBJ1-1 TRBV3-1
CASRGDVGSYEQYF TGTGCCAGCAGGGGGGACGTGGGATCCTACGAGCAGTACTTC many - TRBJ2-7 TRBV2
CAISPAGEGGELFF TGTGCCATCAGCCCAGCGGGAGAAGGCGGGGAGCTGTTTTTT - TRBD2 TRBJ2-2 TRBV10-3
CASSDRDHGNQPQHF TGTGCCAGCTCAGACCGGGATCATGGCAATCAGCCCCAGCATTTT many - TRBJ1-5 TRBV18
CASSLGQGFAGELFF TGTGCCAGCAGCTTGGGGCAGGGGTTCGCCGGGGAGCTGTTTTTT many - TRBJ2-2 TRBV7-9
CATSDPLRGYEQYF TGTGCCACCAGTGATCCCTTACGGGGCTACGAGCAGTACTTC many - TRBJ2-7 TRBV24-1
CASSRTGDANEQYF TGTGCCAGCAGCAGGACAGGGGATGCCAACGAGCAGTACTTC - TRBD1 TRBJ2-7 TRBV7-2
CASSSGQGAASGANVLTF TGTGCCAGCAGCTCCGGACAGGGGGCTGCCTCTGGGGCCAACGTCCTGACTTTC - TRBD1 TRBJ2-6 TRBV11-3
CASSQGLDGYQETQYF TGTGCCAGCAGCCAAGGACTGGATGGGTACCAAGAGACCCAGTACTTC many - TRBJ2-5 TRBV3-1
CASRYPGGNEQYF TGTGCCAGCAGGTACCCGGGGGGGAACGAGCAGTACTTC - TRBD2 TRBJ2-7 TRBV6-5
CASSFTGTSRYEQYF TGTGCCAGCAGCTTTACCGGGACTAGCCGATACGAGCAGTACTTC - TRBD2 TRBJ2-7 TRBV27
CASSLRLATYEQYF TGTGCCAGCAGTTTACGACTAGCGACCTACGAGCAGTACTTC many TRBD2 TRBJ2-7 TRBV27
CASSLTNEKLFF TGTGCCAGCAGCTTAACTAATGAAAAACTGTTTTTT many - TRBJ1-4 TRBV7-9
CASSRMDGATNEQYF TGTGCCAGCAGCCGGATGGACGGGGCTACGAACGAGCAGTACTTC few - TRBJ2-7 TRBV4-2
CASSENRGGTDTQYF TGCGCCAGCAGTGAGAACAGGGGTGGCACAGATACGCAGTATTTT many TRBD1 TRBJ2-3 TRBV10-1
CASSPDGGHNTEAFF TGCGCCAGCAGTCCAGATGGGGGGCATAACACTGAAGCTTTCTTT - - TRBJ1-1 TRBV5-1
CASSTLTSGGPTKQYF TGTGCCAGCAGCACCTTGACTAGCGGGGGGCCTACGAAGCAGTACTTC - TRBD2 TRBJ2-7 TRBV5-6
CASSPSTGNEQFF TGTGCCAGCAGTCCATCAACGGGGAATGAGCAGTTCTTC - - TRBJ2-1 TRBV7-3
CASSVRLAGGDEQFF TGTGCCAGCAGCGTCAGACTAGCGGGAGGTGATGAGCAGTTCTTC many TRBD2 TRBJ2-1 TRBV9
CATSRDLLGVEQFF TGTGCCACCAGCAGAGATCTACTTGGGGTTGAGCAGTTCTTC many - TRBJ2-1 TRBV15
CASSRPPAVNEQFF TGTGCCAGCAGCCGCCCCCCAGCTGTGAATGAGCAGTTCTTC many - TRBJ2-1 TRBV3-1
CSVLTGVYEQYF TGCAGCGTTCTGACAGGGGTGTACGAGCAGTACTTC few TRBD1 TRBJ2-7 TRBV29-1
CSVPGLADTGELFF TGCAGCGTACCAGGACTAGCGGACACCGGGGAGCTGTTTTTT many TRBD2 TRBJ2-2 TRBV29-1
CASSLFRGEGGETQYF TGTGCCAGCAGTTTATTTCGCGGGGAAGGGGGTGAGACCCAGTACTTC - - TRBJ2-5 TRBV12-3/TRBV12-4
CASSLYGLAGQFSYEQYF TGTGCCAGCAGTCTATACGGACTAGCGGGGCAATTCTCCTACGAGCAGTACTTC few TRBD2 TRBJ2-7 TRBV28
CASSGAGTGVYEQYF TGTGCCAGCAGCGGGGCCGGGACAGGGGTCTACGAGCAGTACTTC - TRBD1 TRBJ2-7 TRBV7-2
CASSQGAQGGTFF TGTGCCAGCAGCCAAGGGGCTCAAGGGGGTACTTTCTTT many - TRBJ1-1 TRBV3-1
CASSLSSPEQYF TGTGCCAGCAGCTTATCCTCCCCCGAGCAGTACTTC many - TRBJ2-7 TRBV7-2
CASSSNRRSSYEQYF TGTGCCAGCTCAAGCAATCGACGGAGCTCCTACGAGCAGTACTTC - - TRBJ2-7 TRBV18
CTTSRETANYGYTF TGTACCACCAGCAGAGAGACGGCTAACTATGGCTACACCTTC - - TRBJ1-2 TRBV15
CASSSRGLRENIQYF TGTGCCAGCAGCTCCAGGGGGCTAAGGGAAAACATTCAGTACTTC - TRBD1 TRBJ2-4 TRBV11-2
CSSTTSMNTEAFF TGCAGCTCCACAACTTCCATGAACACTGAAGCTTTCTTT many - TRBJ1-1 TRBV29-1